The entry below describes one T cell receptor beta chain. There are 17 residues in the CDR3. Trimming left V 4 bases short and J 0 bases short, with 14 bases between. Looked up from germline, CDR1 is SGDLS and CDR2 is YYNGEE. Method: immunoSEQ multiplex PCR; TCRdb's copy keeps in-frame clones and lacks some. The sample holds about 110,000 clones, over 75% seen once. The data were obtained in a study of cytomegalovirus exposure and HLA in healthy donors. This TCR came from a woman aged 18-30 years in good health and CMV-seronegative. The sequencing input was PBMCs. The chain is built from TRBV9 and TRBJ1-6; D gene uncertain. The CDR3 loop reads CASSSQDSSSYNSPLHF. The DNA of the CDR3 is TGTGCCAGCAGCTCGCAGGATTCAAGCTCCTATAATTCACCCCTCCACTTT.